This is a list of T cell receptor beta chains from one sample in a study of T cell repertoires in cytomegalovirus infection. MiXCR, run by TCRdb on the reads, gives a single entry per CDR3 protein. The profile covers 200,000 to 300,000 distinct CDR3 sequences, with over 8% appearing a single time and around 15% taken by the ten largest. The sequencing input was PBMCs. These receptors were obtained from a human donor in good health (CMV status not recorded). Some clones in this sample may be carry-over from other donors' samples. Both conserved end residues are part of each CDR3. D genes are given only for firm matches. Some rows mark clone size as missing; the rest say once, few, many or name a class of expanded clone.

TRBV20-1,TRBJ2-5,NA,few,TGCAGTGCTAGGGTGGCGGCTAGTCAAAATCTGGAGACCCAGTACTTC,CSARVAASQNLETQYF
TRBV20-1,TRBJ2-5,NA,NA,TGCAGTGCTAACGTTGGAGTCGGAGAGACCCAGTACTTC,CSANVGVGETQYF
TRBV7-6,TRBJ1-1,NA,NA,TGTGCCAGCAGCCGGGTGGACCGTGAAGCTTTCTTT,CASSRVDREAFF
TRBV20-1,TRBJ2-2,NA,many,TGCAGTGCTAGAGAGGGCTATGACACCGGGGAGCTGTTTTTT,CSAREGYDTGELFF
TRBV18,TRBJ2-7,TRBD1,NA,TGTGCCAGCTCACCGACAGGGGACGAGCAGTACTTC,CASSPTGDEQYF
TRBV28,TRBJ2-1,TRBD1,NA,TGTAGCACAGGGGGCAACATCTACAATGAGCAGTTCTTC,CSTGGNIYNEQFF
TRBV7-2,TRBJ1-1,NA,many,TGTGCCAGCAGCCCCGAAGCCGGGCCTAGGACTGAAGCTTTCTTT,CASSPEAGPRTEAFF
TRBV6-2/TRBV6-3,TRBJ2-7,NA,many,TGTGCCAGCAGCCGGGCCTTCTCCTACGAGCAGTACTTC,CASSRAFSYEQYF
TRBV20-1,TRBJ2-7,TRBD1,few,TGCAGTGCTGCAAGTCCGGGACAGACTCCTACGGAGCAGTACTTC,CSAASPGQTPTEQYF
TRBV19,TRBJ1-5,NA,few,TGTGCCAGTAGTATACGAGGGTCGGGCAATCAGCCCCAGCATTTT,CASSIRGSGNQPQHF
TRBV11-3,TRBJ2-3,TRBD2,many,TGTGCCAGCAGCTTAACTAGCGGGGGGTTCACAGATACGCAGTATTTT,CASSLTSGGFTDTQYF
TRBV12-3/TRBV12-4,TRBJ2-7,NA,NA,TGTGCCAGCAGTTCCTTCAACGAGCAGTACTTC,CASSSFNEQYF
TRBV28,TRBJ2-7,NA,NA,TGTGCCAGCGGAAGGGTTGGAGTGGCGGAACAACCCTTATCCTACGAGCAGTACTTC,CASGRVGVAEQPLSYEQYF
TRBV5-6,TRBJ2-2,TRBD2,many,TGTGCCAGCAGCCCCCGGGGGGGCTACACCGGGGAGCTGTTTTTT,CASSPRGGYTGELFF
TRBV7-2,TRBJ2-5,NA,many,TGTGCCAGCAGCCGACAGGCCATCCAAGAGACCCAGTACTTC,CASSRQAIQETQYF
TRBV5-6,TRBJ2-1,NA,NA,TGTGCCAGCAGCTTTGGGATCGTGGGTGAGCAGTTCTTC,CASSFGIVGEQFF
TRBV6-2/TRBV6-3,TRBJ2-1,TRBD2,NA,TGTGCCAGCAGCGGAACCGAGCGGGGGGGGGCTCGGTTCTTC,CASSGTERGGARFF
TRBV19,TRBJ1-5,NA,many,TGTGCCAGTAGTATCGGGGACTGGGGAGGAAATCAGCCCCAGCATTTT,CASSIGDWGGNQPQHF
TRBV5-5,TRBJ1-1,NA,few,TGTGCCAGCAGCTTGGGTTCCTGGAACACTGAAGCTTTCTTT,CASSLGSWNTEAFF
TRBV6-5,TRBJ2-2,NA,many,TGTGCCAGCAGTCCCACCGGGACTGCGAACACCGGGGAGCTGTTTTTT,CASSPTGTANTGELFF
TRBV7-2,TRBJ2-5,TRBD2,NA,TGTGCCAGCAGCAGACCTACCGGGACTACCGGAGAGACCCAGTACTTC,CASSRPTGTTGETQYF
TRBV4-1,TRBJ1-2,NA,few,TGCGCCAGCAGCCTACCGAGCAATGGCTACACCTTC,CASSLPSNGYTF
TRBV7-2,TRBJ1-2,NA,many,TGTGCCAGCAGCATTCAGGGGCCTGGCTACACCTTC,CASSIQGPGYTF
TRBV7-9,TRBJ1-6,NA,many,TGTGCCAGCAGCCGTACGGGGGCTGGATCACCCCTCCACTTT,CASSRTGAGSPLHF
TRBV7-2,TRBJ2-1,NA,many,TGTGCCAGCAGCCAAGGTCTTGGTACCGAGAGGCAGTTCTTC,CASSQGLGTERQFF
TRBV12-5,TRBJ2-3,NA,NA,TGTGCTAGTGGTTTGGCCGGAACGACAGATACGCAGTATTTT,CASGLAGTTDTQYF
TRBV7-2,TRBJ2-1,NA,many,TGTGCCAGCAGCTTAGGTACTAGACAGCAGTTCTTC,CASSLGTRQQFF
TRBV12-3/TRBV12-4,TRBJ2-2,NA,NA,TGTGCCAGCAGTTTCGACACCGGGGAGCTGTTTTTT,CASSFDTGELFF
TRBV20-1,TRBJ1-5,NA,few,TGCAGTGCTAGGGGGGGTGGGGGGCTCGGCAATCAGCCCCAGCATTTT,CSARGGGGLGNQPQHF
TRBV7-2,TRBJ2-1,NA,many,TGTGCCAGCAGCTTAGCGACGGCCCAGCGGGTCTCCTACAATGAGCAGTTCTTC,CASSLATAQRVSYNEQFF
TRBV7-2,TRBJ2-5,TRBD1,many,TGTGCCAGCAGCTTAGAACAGGGGGCGTGGGAGACCCAGTACTTC,CASSLEQGAWETQYF
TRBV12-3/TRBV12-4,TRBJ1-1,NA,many,TGTGCCAGCAGTTTATTGGTGGGGAACACTGAAGCTTTCTTT,CASSLLVGNTEAFF
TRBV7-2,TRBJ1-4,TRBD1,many,TGTGCCAGCAGCTTAGGAGACAGGGGGTATGAAAAACTGTTTTTT,CASSLGDRGYEKLFF
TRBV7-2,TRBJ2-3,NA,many,TGTGCCAGCAGCTTAGGTCCGGGGAGATCAGATACGCAGTATTTT,CASSLGPGRSDTQYF
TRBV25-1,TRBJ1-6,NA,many,TGTGCCAGCAGCTCGACAGGATTTAATTCACCCCTCCACTTT,CASSSTGFNSPLHF
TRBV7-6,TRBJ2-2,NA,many,TGTGCCAGCAGGATGGGCGGCCCGACTCAGAACACCGGGGAGCTGTTTTTT,CASRMGGPTQNTGELFF
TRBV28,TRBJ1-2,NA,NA,TGTGCCAGCAGTTTCCAAACGATCTATGGCTACACCTTC,CASSFQTIYGYTF
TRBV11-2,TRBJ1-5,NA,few,TGTGCCAGCAGCTTAGATCGTGGGGTCAATCAGCCCCAGCATTTT,CASSLDRGVNQPQHF
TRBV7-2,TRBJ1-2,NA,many,TGTGCCAGCAGTTCAAAGACCGCTAACTATGGCTACACCTTC,CASSSKTANYGYTF
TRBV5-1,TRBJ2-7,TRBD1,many,TGCGCCAGCAGCTCCCGGACAGGGGGTTTCGACGAGCAGTACTTC,CASSSRTGGFDEQYF
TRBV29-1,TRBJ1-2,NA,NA,TGCAGCGGGGCCGGTACAAACTATGGCTACACCTTC,CSGAGTNYGYTF
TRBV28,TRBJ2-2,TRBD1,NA,TGTGCCAGAAGAATACAGGGGGCCGGGGAGCTGTTTTTT,CARRIQGAGELFF
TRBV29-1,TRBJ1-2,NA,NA,TGCAGCGTTGTCACAGCCTATGGCTACACCTTC,CSVVTAYGYTF
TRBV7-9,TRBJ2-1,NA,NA,TGTGCCAGCAACCCGAAGGACGGGGTCTACAATGAGCAGTTCTTC,CASNPKDGVYNEQFF
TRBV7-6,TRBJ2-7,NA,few,TGTGCCAGCAGCCCCACCTCTCTTGAGTACGAGCAGTACTTC,CASSPTSLEYEQYF
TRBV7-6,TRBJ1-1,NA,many,TGTGCCAGCAGCTTAGCCGGAGGGTCTGAAGCTTTCTTT,CASSLAGGSEAFF